This T cell receptor beta chain was documented in a study of shared clonotypes between healthy human individuals. As defined, naive CD8 cells were CD45RO-negative and positively selected for CCR7, with terminally differentiated effector memory CD45RA+ cells excluded. Only in-frame clones appear in the TCRdb table, and some are missing; sequencing was by immunoSEQ multiplex PCR. The data contain 700,000 to 950,000 clones, around 96% of them seen just once; the ten biggest clones take up about 0.25%. The germline V gene encodes CDR1 SQVTM and CDR2 ANQGSEA. The CDR3 is made up of 15 amino acids. The junction had 11 bases not matched to a gene; V was cut back by 6 bases and J by 4 bases. Study results and caveats: Across several donors, naive CD4 shared roughly 5%, naive CD8 around 3.5%, memory CD4 roughly 2.4%, memory CD8 0.35% to 0.5%.

This clone was recorded once. What it binds is unknown. The genes are TRBV29-1 and TRBJ2-2; the match to TRBD1 covers 7 bases. The sequenced sample consisted of naive CD8+ T cells sorted from blood. The source is a man between 25 and 39 years old in good health. The CDR3 bases are TGCAGCGTCGAGACAGGGAAGTATCCCACCGGGGAGCTGTTTTTT. Its protein is CSVETGKYPTGELFF.